Shown below are 32 T cell receptor beta chains from a single sample sequenced in a study of shared clonotypes between healthy human individuals. CD8 cells regarded as naive lacked CD45RO, were positively chosen for CCR7, and omitted terminally differentiated effector memory CD45RA+ cells. The method was immunoSEQ multiplex PCR; TCRdb's version includes in-frame clones alone and lacks a portion of them. In the table there are some 2 million clones, around 96% of which are singletons. Sequenced input: naive CD8+ T cells sorted from blood. The origin of the receptors is a man aged 18-30 years in good health.

The chain joins TRBV16 to TRBJ2-4; D is ambiguous. There are 16 residues in the CDR3. The germline CDR1 and CDR2 sequences are KGHSY and FQNENV. V lost 2 bases to trimming and J lost 0 bases, with 11 bases between them. The CDR3, as DNA: TGTGCCAGCAGCCAAGGATGGGATCTAGCCAAAAACATTCAGTACTTC. Protein: CASSQGWDLAKNIQYF.

This clone was picked up one time. The J gene is TRBJ2-5, the V gene TRBV6-1; 7 nucleotides match TRBD1. The length of the CDR3 is 14 residues. Per germline, CDR1 MNHNS and CDR2 SASEGT. With 3 bases clipped from V and 0 bases from J, the junction kept 1 base outside the gene matches. CDR3 amino acids: CASSETGNQETQYF. For the CDR3, the DNA is TGTGCCAGCAGTGAGACAGGGAACCAAGAGACCCAGTACTTC.

This chain links TRBV5-1 with TRBJ2-5; 8 bases line up with TRBD1. J gave up 4 bases and V 4 bases, and 9 bases lay outside the gene matches. Germline-derived CDR1 and CDR2 are SGHRS and YFSETQ. The CDR3 covers 15 residues. The CDR3 nucleotides are TGCGCCAGCAGCCCGGGACAGGTGACTTTAGAGACCCAGTACTTC. Protein: CASSPGQVTLETQYF.

The chain employs TRBV10-1 and TRBJ2-7, with 8 nucleotides matching TRBD1. The CDR3 runs 14 residues. The junction had 7 bases not matched to a gene; V was cut back by 6 bases and J by 3 bases. Germline loops: CDR1 WNHNN, CDR2 SYGVQD (reference sequence). CDR3 residues: CASSQGQGFYEQYF. CDR3 nucleotides: TGCGCCAGCAGCCAAGGACAGGGCTTCTACGAGCAGTACTTC.

J is TRBJ2-1 and V is TRBV11-2; D is possibly TRBD2 (6 bases). Per the germline V gene, CDR1 is SGHAT and CDR2 is FQNNGV. Trimming took off 1 base at V and 2 bases at J, with 12 bases between the two ends. The length of the CDR3 is 16 residues. CDR3 sequence (DNA): TGTGCCAGCAGCTTAGTGGGGGGAGCTACCTACAATGAGCAGTTCTTC. Protein product: CASSLVGGATYNEQFF. The variable domain in full, completed from reference TRBV11-2 and TRBJ2-1, reads EAGVAQSPRYKIIEKRQSVAFWCNPISGHATLYWYQQILGQGPKLLIQFQNNGVVDDSQLPKDRFSAERLKGVDSTLKIQPAKLEDSAVYLCASSLVGGATYNEQFFGPGTRLTVL.

The chain combines TRBV15 with TRBJ1-4; TRBD1 is a possible D gene (5 bases). This CDR3 contains 15 residues. Germline assignment: CDR1 LNHNV and CDR2 YYDKDF (reference sequence). Trimming removed 5 bases at V and 0 bases at J, with 10 bases between. This chain's CDR3 is CATSSDSATNEKLFF. The CDR3, as DNA: TGTGCCACCAGCTCAGACAGTGCAACTAATGAAAAACTGTTTTTT.

The chain joins TRBV7-9 to TRBJ1-1; TRBD1 aligns across 8 bases. Germline V gene sequence: CDR1 SEHNR, CDR2 FQNEAQ (reference sequence). V trimming: 1 base; J trimming: 7 bases; junction bases outside the gene matches: 14. The CDR3 loop spans 17 amino acids. The CDR3 sequence: CASSLGVMQGAHSEAFF. CDR3 nucleotide sequence: TGTGCCAGCAGCTTAGGGGTGATGCAGGGGGCCCACAGTGAAGCTTTCTTT.

This clone showed up just once. The chain couples TRBV7-9 to TRBJ2-7, with 10 bases matching TRBD2. Losses at the gene ends were 5 bases for V and 2 bases for J; bases not matched to a gene: 6. This CDR3 has 15 amino acids. Looked up from germline, CDR1 is SEHNR and CDR2 is FQNEAQ (reference sequence). The CDR3 DNA is TGTGCCAGCAGCATGCCTAGCGGGGGAGCCTACGAGCAGTACTTC. It specifies CASSMPSGGAYEQYF. The full variable domain, in which reference TRBV7-9 and TRBJ2-7 provide the parts outside the CDR3, is DTGVSQNPRHKITKRGQNVTFRCDPISEHNRLYWYRQTLGQGPEFLTYFQNEAQLEKSRLLSDRFSAERPKGSFSTLEIQRTEQGDSAMYLCASSMPSGGAYEQYFGPGTRLTVT.

A few counts support this clone. Other DNA variants within this sample encode the same CDR3. CDR3 sequence reads: CASSRTSGSTDTQYF. CDR3 bases: TGTGCCAGCAGCCGGACTAGCGGTAGCACAGATACGCAGTATTTT. This rearrangement joins TRBV7-6 to TRBJ2-3; 10 nucleotides agree with TRBD2. Germline V gives CDR1 SGHVS, CDR2 FNYEAQ. With V trimmed by 5 bases and J by 0 bases, 2 bases remained unmatched. The CDR3 runs to 15 residues.

The chain carries TRBV2 and TRBJ2-1, with 7 bases matching TRBD2. Looked up from germline, CDR1 is SNHLY and CDR2 is FYNNEI. The CDR3 loop spans 16 amino acids. Trimming took 11 bases from V and 7 from J; bases not matched to a gene: 20. In DNA, the CDR3 is TGTGCCGAACTCCCGTTTCTAGCGGCCCAAGGAAATGAGCAGTTCTTC. It translates to CAELPFLAAQGNEQFF.

V and J are TRBV28 and TRBJ1-5; no clear D. With 3 bases removed from V and 0 bases from J, the gap between germline ends came to 6 bases. In germline, CDR1 is MDHEN, CDR2 SYDVKM. This CDR3 spans 14 amino acids. This CDR3 reads CASSFEVSNQPQHF. CDR3 DNA: TGTGCCAGCAGTTTTGAGGTTAGCAATCAGCCCCAGCATTTT. The complete variable domain, with remaining parts taken from reference TRBV28 and TRBJ1-5, reads DVKVTQSSRYLVKRTGEKVFLECVQDMDHENMFWYRQDPGLGLRLIYFSYDVKMKEKGDIPEGYSVSREKKERFSLILESASTNQTSMYLCASSFEVSNQPQHFGDGTRLSIL.

This clone was observed once. Other DNA sequences in this specimen translate into the identical CDR3. This rearrangement joins TRBV4-1 to TRBJ1-2; 10 positions match TRBD1. Germline V gene sequence: CDR1 MGHRA, CDR2 YSYEKL. V shed 1 base, J shed 6 bases, and the junction held 2 bases outside the gene matches. This CDR3 spans 14 amino acids. Here the CDR3 DNA reads TGCGCCAGCAGCCAAGTCGGGACAGGGGATGGCTACACCTTC. Encoded protein: CASSQVGTGDGYTF.

The genes are TRBV10-2 and TRBJ1-1; D gene unclear. V lost 6 bases to trimming and J lost 0 bases, with 14 bases between them. The CDR3 runs to 15 residues. Germline-derived CDR1 and CDR2 are WSHSY and SAAADI. CDR3 sequence (DNA): TGCGCCAGCAGCTCTCGGAATTTGATGAACACTGAAGCTTTCTTT. Translation: CASSSRNLMNTEAFF.

As to this clone: Other DNA sequences in the same sample also yield this CDR3. This chain joins TRBV27 and TRBJ2-7; D is undetermined. V dropped 2 bases and J dropped 6 bases, with 11 bases sitting between them. This CDR3 has 13 residues. Germline CDR1 reads MNHEY; CDR2 reads SMNVEV (reference sequence). In DNA, the CDR3 is TGTGCCAGCAGTTTAGGGTCCTTGGGCGAGCAGTACTTC. As protein: CASSLGSLGEQYF.

This chain links TRBV30 with TRBJ2-7; 7 nucleotides match TRBD1. After removal of 2 bases from V and 0 bases from J, the junction contained 7 bases not matched to a gene. CDR1 is GTSNPN and CDR2 is SVGIG in the germline V gene (reference sequence). CDR3 length: 15 residues. CDR3 region: CAWSSNRGLSYEQYF. CDR3 DNA: TGTGCCTGGAGTTCGAACAGGGGCCTCTCCTACGAGCAGTACTTC.

This clone has only one observation. This sequence joins TRBV27 and TRBJ1-2; 8 bases fit TRBD1. CDR1 is MNHEY and CDR2 is SMNVEV in the germline V gene (reference sequence). J gave up 6 bases and V 4 bases, and 4 bases lay outside the gene matches. This CDR3 spans 13 amino acids. CDR3 region: CASSSQGADGYTF. CDR3 DNA sequence: TGTGCCAGCAGTTCCCAGGGGGCTGATGGCTACACCTTC.

The rearrangement joins TRBV9 to TRBJ2-7; the D gene is possibly TRBD1 (6 bases). Germline lookup yields CDR1 SGDLS and CDR2 YYNGEE. V was shortened by 4 bases and J by 0 bases, with 11 bases between the two germline ends. The CDR3 runs 14 residues. The CDR3 DNA reads TGTGCCAGCAGCCCCCCGGACAGCTCCTACGAGCAGTACTTC. It yields the protein CASSPPDSSYEQYF.

The rearrangement links TRBV2 to TRBJ1-6; D not certain. This CDR3 is 14 amino acids long. V lost 4 bases, J lost 7 bases, and 11 bases lay in between. From germline, CDR1 is SNHLY and CDR2 FYNNEI. The DNA of the CDR3 is TGTGCCAGCAGTGTAGGGATCCCGAATTCACCCCTCCACTTT. It encodes CASSVGIPNSPLHF.

Comments on this clone: Other DNA sequences in this sample translate to the same CDR3. V usage is TRBV5-6 and J usage is TRBJ2-7, with 9 positions matching TRBD1. The germline V gene has CDR1 SGHDT and CDR2 YYEEEE. This CDR3 spans 14 amino acids. Trimming removed 5 bases from V and 4 bases from J; junction bases left unmatched: 7. The CDR3 bases are TGTGCCAGCAGTTGGGGACAGGGTGGGTACGAGCAGTACTTC. This translates into CASSWGQGGYEQYF.

Concerning this clone itself: Other nucleotide sequences from this sample produce the same CDR3. This chain connects TRBV27 to TRBJ2-7; D not certain. The CDR3 consists of 13 residues. V lost 0 bases and J lost 2, with 5 bases in between. Germline CDR1 is MNHEY and CDR2 is SMNVEV (reference sequence). The CDR3 DNA reads as TGTGCCAGCAGTTTATCGGGCCCCTACGAGCAGTACTTC. Protein: CASSLSGPYEQYF.

The chain has TRBV5-6 and TRBJ2-3; 14 positions match TRBD2. V was clipped by 0 bases and J by 0 bases; unmatched bases: 3. This CDR3 comprises 18 residues. Germline V gene sequence: CDR1 SGHDT, CDR2 YYEEEE. The DNA for the CDR3 is TGTGCCAGCAGCTTGGGACTAGCGGGAGGGGTTAGCACAGATACGCAGTATTTT. As protein: CASSLGLAGGVSTDTQYF.

CDR3 nucleotide sequence: TGTGCCAGTAGTCCTCACGGTGGGTACAATGAGCAGTTCTTC. It specifies CASSPHGGYNEQFF. The chain employs TRBV19 and TRBJ2-1; no clear D. Germline CDR1 LNHDA, CDR2 SQIVND (reference sequence). The CDR3 is made up of 14 amino acids. The V and J ends lost 5 bases and 4 bases respectively, with 12 bases between them.

The rearrangement uses TRBV7-9 and TRBJ2-3; 7 bases line up with TRBD2. The J segment lost 3 bases and the V segment lost 5 bases, leaving 11 bases of the junction unmatched. CDR3 length equals 16 residues. CDR1 and CDR2 (germline): SEHNR, FQNEAQ (reference sequence). DNA for the CDR3: TGTGCCAGCAGCCCCCAGTCCGGCGGGGGAACAGATACGCAGTATTTT. It encodes CASSPQSGGGTDTQYF.

The J gene is TRBJ2-5, the V gene TRBV10-3, with D unclear. There are 17 residues in the CDR3. V lost 0 bases and J lost 3, with 17 bases in between. Germline CDR1 reads ENHRY; CDR2 reads SYGVKD. In DNA form, the CDR3 reads TGTGCCATCAGTGAGTCGGCCAGCAGGATAAAAAAAGAGACCCAGTACTTC. Translated: CAISESASRIKKETQYF.

V is TRBV6-6 and J is TRBJ2-3; 9 nucleotides line up with TRBD2. The ends lost 4 bases at V and 3 bases at J; junction bases unmatched: 8. The CDR3 is 16 amino acids. Germline V CDR1 and CDR2: MNHNY, SVGAGI (reference sequence). CDR3 loop: CASSSRATSGTDTQYF. The CDR3 bases are TGTGCCAGCAGTTCGCGAGCGACTAGCGGTACAGATACGCAGTATTTT.

The V and J genes are TRBV5-6 and TRBJ1-1; a weak D match, TRBD1 (6 bases). The CDR3 is 14 amino acids. Per germline, CDR1 SGHDT and CDR2 YYEEEE. Trimming removed 5 bases from V and 1 base from J, with 12 bases in between. Written as DNA, the CDR3 is TGTGCCAGCAGGAGCGGGACACCGAACACTGAAGCTTTCTTT. It is translated as CASRSGTPNTEAFF.

The V call is TRBV28, the J call TRBJ2-1; 9 bases are a match to TRBD2. Trimming at V came to 6 bases and at J to 8 bases, leaving 11 bases not matched to a gene. The V gene's germline CDR1 is MDHEN and CDR2 SYDVKM. The CDR3 is 15 residues long. CDR3 protein: CASRSPGLASHEQFF. In DNA, the CDR3 is TGTGCCAGCAGGTCTCCGGGACTAGCTTCCCATGAGCAGTTCTTC.

In this sample, this clone turned up once. The gene calls are TRBV15 and TRBJ1-1; the match to TRBD1 covers 10 bases. The ends lost 1 base at V and 7 bases at J; junction bases unmatched: 6. Per the germline V gene, CDR1 is LNHNV and CDR2 is YYDKDF (reference sequence). This CDR3 is 15 amino acids long. CDR3 sequence: CATSRVPGQGIEAFF. In nucleotides, the CDR3 is TGTGCCACCAGCAGAGTCCCGGGACAGGGGATTGAAGCTTTCTTT.

The rearrangement joins TRBV2 to TRBJ1-4, with D hard to call. Looked up from germline, CDR1 is SNHLY and CDR2 is FYNNEI. The V end lost 6 bases, the J end lost 3 bases, and 11 bases lay between the germline ends. There are 14 residues in the CDR3. The CDR3, as DNA: TGTGCCAGCAGCGAGCGCTCATCTAATGAAAAACTGTTTTTT. It codes for CASSERSSNEKLFF.

The J gene is TRBJ1-5, the V gene TRBV7-9; 10 bases are a match to TRBD1. Germline assignment: CDR1 SEHNR and CDR2 FQNEAQ (reference sequence). This CDR3 contains 16 residues. Trimming at V came to 5 bases and at J to 1 base, leaving 5 bases not matched to a gene. Written as DNA, the CDR3 is TGTGCCAGCAGCACCGGACAGGGGGTGAGCAATCAGCCCCAGCATTTT. Its translation: CASSTGQGVSNQPQHF. The entire variable domain, with the rest obtained from reference TRBV7-9 and TRBJ1-5, is as follows: DTGVSQNPRHKITKRGQNVTFRCDPISEHNRLYWYRQTLGQGPEFLTYFQNEAQLEKSRLLSDRFSAERPKGSFSTLEIQRTEQGDSAMYLCASSTGQGVSNQPQHFGDGTRLSIL.

The count of this clone is one. V and J are TRBV4-1 and TRBJ2-3, with unresolved D. V lost 4 bases, J lost 0 bases, and 8 bases lay in between. Germline CDR1 reads MGHRA; CDR2 reads YSYEKL. The CDR3 runs to 14 residues. The CDR3 bases are TGCGCCAGCAGCCCCCTGCAAAGCACAGATACGCAGTATTTT. It specifies CASSPLQSTDTQYF.

The rearrangement links TRBV10-1 to TRBJ2-7; possibly TRBD2 for D (5 bases). With 4 bases removed from V and 6 bases from J, the gap between germline ends came to 10 bases. CDR3 size: 12 residues. From germline, CDR1 is WNHNN and CDR2 SYGVQD (reference sequence). This chain's CDR3 is CASSGPGGEQYF. CDR3 DNA sequence: TGCGCCAGCAGTGGACCCGGAGGCGAGCAGTACTTC.